This T cell receptor beta chain appears in the sequencing data of a study of beta chain features in type 1 diabetes. Study-level points and caveats: In all four CD4+ subsets, TCRB CDR3 length was significantly, moderately reduced in type 1 diabetes. A pattern of fewer insertions and more deletions at VDJ junctions was seen in type 1 diabetes patients.

This clone appeared a few times. Its antigen is unknown. Reverse transcribing all isolated RNA meant expressed TCRB transcripts were sequenced. Method: immunoSEQ multiplex PCR; TCRdb's copy keeps in-frame clones and lacks some. This sample has more than 300,000 clones, with 8% found just once. V dropped 8 bases and J dropped 2; count of bases not matched to a gene: 9. There are 17 residues in the CDR3. Blood was drawn once from each donor into heparinised tubes. The draws averaged around 110 mL. By way of CD45RO/CCR7/CD25/CD127/CD95/CD27, the CD4+ regulatory, stem cell-like memory, central memory and naive cells were sorted.

The sequenced sample was central memory CD4+ T cells from blood. This TCR was recovered from a woman in her late teens or twenties in good health. The chain carries TRBV23-1 and TRBJ2-1; TRBD2 matches at 13 bases. TRBV23-1 is known as an ORF, though its function is uncertain. The CDR3 loop is CASGLAGAGLAYNEQFF. In DNA, the CDR3 is TGCGCCAGCGGACTAGCGGGAGCGGGATTGGCCTACAATGAGCAGTTCTTC.